Listed here are 23 T cell receptor beta chains from one sample, sequenced in a study of T cells in Graves' hyperthyroidism and ophthalmopathy. TCR beta CDR3 regions were amplified from RNA. First-round RT-PCR of the TCR CDR3 relied on the HTBI primer set. From the multiplex PCR reads, TCRdb called clonotypes with MiXCR, one entry per CDR3 protein. The profile shows about 560,000 distinct CDR3 sequences, over 15% of them singletons. Sequenced material: blood. The receptors shown here come from a woman between 18 and 29 years old with Graves' hyperthyroidism.

This clonotype was recorded many times. The rearrangement links TRBV6-7 to TRBJ1-2; 7 bases fit TRBD1. TRBV6-7 is an ORF, and what it does is uncertain. The CDR3 is 16 residues long. V was clipped by 5 bases and J by 6 bases; unmatched bases: 15. CDR3 bases: TGTGCCAGCAGTCCACTCCTATCTCAGGGGGAAGATGGCTACACCTTC. It yields the protein CASSPLLSQGEDGYTF.

The sample holds a few counts of this clonotype. The V call is TRBV29-1, the J call TRBJ1-1; 10 bases map to TRBD1. Germline CDR1 is SQVTM and CDR2 is ANQGSEA. CDR3 length equals 12 residues. Trimming at V came to 5 bases and at J to 6 bases, leaving 3 bases not matched to a gene. DNA for the CDR3: TGCAGCGTTCGGACAGGGGGACCTGAAGCTTTCTTT. Translation gives CSVRTGGPEAFF.

This clonotype was counted a few times. The junction departs from the called germline gene at one end, perhaps through a read error. V and J are TRBV9 and TRBJ1-1; 7 bases line up with TRBD1. Germline CDR1 SGDLS, CDR2 YYNGEE. The CDR3 runs to 15 residues. The CDR3 region has the DNA TGTGCCAGCAACGTAGTAGGGGGCGTGAACACTGAAGCTTTCTTT. This codes for CASNVVGGVNTEAFF.

The chain links TRBV4-1 to TRBJ2-1, with TRBD2 matching 12 bases. The CDR3 length is 18 residues. Germline V lookup: CDR1 MGHRA, CDR2 YSYEKL. The V and J ends lost 4 bases and 8 bases, in that order; junction bases with no gene match: 15. CDR3 region: CASSPAGLAGTVVDEQFF. Written as DNA, the CDR3 is TGCGCCAGCAGCCCCGCCGGACTAGCGGGAACGGTGGTTGATGAGCAGTTCTTC.

At least ten counts were recorded for this clonotype. The CDR3 sequence: CASSLVRYTGELFF. The CDR3 DNA is TGTGCCAGCAGCTTAGTTCGGTACACCGGGGAGCTGTTTTTT. The chain carries TRBV11-3 and TRBJ2-2, with D unclear. The CDR3 loop spans 14 amino acids. Between the trimmed V and J ends, which lost 1 base and 3 bases, there was a span of 6 bases. The germline V gene has CDR1 SGHNT and CDR2 YENEEA.

The table lists this clonotype with many counts. The CDR3 loop is CASSLAGWRGYNEQFF. For the CDR3, the DNA is TGTGCCAGCAGCTTAGCTGGGTGGCGGGGATACAATGAGCAGTTCTTC. V usage is TRBV11-2 and J usage is TRBJ2-1; tentative D call: TRBD2 (6 bases). Germline assignment: CDR1 SGHAT and CDR2 FQNNGV. The CDR3 covers 16 residues. Trimming removed 1 base at V and 4 bases at J, with 14 bases between.

In its sample, this clonotype was seen many times. The chain uses TRBV3-1 and TRBJ2-7; D remains unclear. Germline V gene lookup returns CDR1 LGHDT and CDR2 YNNKEL (reference sequence). Trimming took 2 bases from V and 6 from J, leaving 5 bases between them. This CDR3 is built from 11 residues. CDR3 amino acids: CASSQTREQYF. The DNA for the CDR3 is TGTGCCAGCAGCCAAACTCGCGAGCAGTACTTC.

This clonotype occurred a few times. V usage is TRBV20-1 and J usage is TRBJ2-1; tentatively, D is TRBD1 or TRBD2 (5 bases each). This CDR3 has 16 residues. Germline V gene lookup returns CDR1 DFQATT and CDR2 SNEGSKA (reference sequence). Trimming removed 4 bases from V and 0 bases from J, with 16 bases in between. The CDR3 bases are TGCAGTGCTAAAGGTCCGGGGACCTACTCCTACAATGAGCAGTTCTTC. This codes for CSAKGPGTYSYNEQFF.

As to this clonotype: Being one base from a much bigger clone, this may be a read error. J is TRBJ2-1 and V is TRBV7-9; D is ambiguous. The CDR3 length is 14 residues. V lost 4 bases and J 8 bases, leaving 15 bases between the germline ends. CDR1 SEHNR and CDR2 FQNEAQ come from the germline V gene (reference sequence). The CDR3 DNA sequence: TGTGCCAGCAGCTCAGCAGTGCGGTACGATGAGCAGTTCTTC. Protein sequence: CASSSAVRYDEQFF.

This clonotype was found many times. The chain links TRBV12-3 or TRBV12-4 to TRBJ1-2; D is unclear. The CDR3 sequence is 12 residues long. Trimming pared 4 bases from V and 6 bases from J, leaving 9 bases between. In nucleotides, the CDR3 is TGTGCCAGCAGTTCGTCAGCGGATGGCTACACCTTC. This codes for CASSSSADGYTF.

Points on this clonotype: A read error is possible here, since a much larger clone lies one base away. This chain joins TRBV18 and TRBJ1-2; D is undetermined. There are 15 residues in the CDR3. CDR1 is KGHSH, CDR2 LQKENI, per germline. CDR3 nucleotide sequence: TGTGCCAGCTCACCGCGCCGGGATACTAACTGTGGCTACACCTTC. Translated, it gives CASSPRRDTNCGYTF.

The V call is TRBV5-1, the J call TRBJ2-7; D is undetermined. CDR1 and CDR2 (germline): SGHRS, YFSETQ. Trimming stripped 1 base from V and 2 bases from J, with 4 bases between. The CDR3 has 12 residues. In DNA form, the CDR3 reads TGCGCCAGCAGCTTGTACCCCTACGAGCAGTACTTC. Amino acid sequence: CASSLYPYEQYF.

This clonotype was seen ten or more times. CDR3 DNA sequence: TGTGCCAGCAGTTACGGGGACCTGAACACTGAAGCTTTCTTT. It codes for CASSYGDLNTEAFF. The chain is built from TRBV6-2 or TRBV6-3 and TRBJ1-1; a weak D match, TRBD1 (5 bases). Trimming stripped 2 bases from V and 0 bases from J, with 7 bases between. CDR1 and CDR2 from the germline V gene are MNHEY and SVGEGT. This CDR3 has 14 residues.

The sample holds many counts of this clonotype. V and J are TRBV2 and TRBJ1-5; 7 positions agree with TRBD1. CDR1 is SNHLY and CDR2 is FYNNEI in the germline V gene. The CDR3 loop spans 13 amino acids. V trimming: 6 bases; J trimming: 7 bases; junction bases outside the gene matches: 6. For the CDR3, the DNA is TGTGCCAGCAGCCGACAGGGAGAACAGCCCCAGCATTTT. As protein: CASSRQGEQPQHF.

This clonotype appeared a few times. The rearrangement links TRBV12-3 or TRBV12-4 to TRBJ2-1; 8 nucleotides line up with TRBD2. The CDR3 spans 15 residues. With V trimmed by 7 bases and J by 8 bases, 13 bases remained unmatched. The CDR3 loop reads CASTTPRGAVDEQFF. As DNA, the CDR3 is TGTGCCAGCACCACCCCGCGGGGGGCCGTCGATGAGCAGTTCTTC.

This chain joins TRBV30 and TRBJ1-1; D is unresolved. This CDR3 has 14 amino acids. Trimming cost V 6 bases and J 5 bases, with 19 bases left between them. Germline CDR1 and CDR2: GTSNPN and SVGIG (reference sequence). Here the CDR3 DNA reads TGTGCCTGTACCACGACAAGGGTGGGTACTGAAGCTTTCTTT. Protein: CACTTTRVGTEAFF.

Only a few counts were recorded for this clonotype. V and J are TRBV12-3 or TRBV12-4 and TRBJ1-1, with 8 positions matching TRBD1. The junction had 8 bases not matched to a gene; V was cut back by 6 bases and J by 11 bases. The CDR3 contains 12 residues. The CDR3 sequence: CASRDRVVEAFF. The DNA of the CDR3 is TGTGCCAGCAGGGACAGGGTGGTGGAGGCTTTCTTT.

Turning to this clonotype: A junction end diverges from the germline sequence, so it may reflect a read error. This chain joins TRBV7-2 and TRBJ2-7; 11 bases agree with TRBD1. Germline lookup yields CDR1 SGHTA and CDR2 FQGNSA. The CDR3 is 14 residues long. CDR3 sequence: CAGSLDRGLYEQYF. Here the CDR3 DNA reads TGTGCCGGCAGCTTGGACAGGGGGCTTTACGAGCAGTACTTC.

The table lists this clonotype with many counts. This chain joins TRBV7-9 and TRBJ2-7, with 14 bases that match TRBD2. There are 13 residues in the CDR3. V lost 3 bases, J lost 12 bases, and 4 bases stayed unmatched. CDR1 and CDR2 from the germline V gene are SEHNR and FQNEAQ (reference sequence). Written as DNA, the CDR3 is TGTGCCAGCAGCTTCGGGACTAGCGGGAGAATGTACTTC. Encoded protein: CASSFGTSGRMYF.

This clonotype was seen a handful of times. The junction differs from germline at one of its ends, possibly a read error. This rearrangement joins TRBV6-6 to TRBJ2-1; TRBD1 is a possible D gene (6 bases). Per germline, CDR1 MNHNY and CDR2 SVGAGI (reference sequence). The CDR3 sequence is 15 residues long. CDR3 in amino acids: CASSYRTESYNERFF. DNA of the CDR3: TGTGCCAGCAGTTACAGGACAGAGTCCTACAATGAGCGGTTCTTC.

This clonotype showed up many times. The chain is built from TRBV20-1 and TRBJ2-7, with D possibly TRBD2 on 5 matching bases. CDR1 and CDR2 (germline): DFQATT, SNEGSKA (reference sequence). Trimming shortened V by 5 bases and J by 2 bases, and 16 bases separated the two germline ends. This CDR3 region has 14 residues. The CDR3 coding sequence is TGCAGTGCTCTTACACCTAGCTCTACCTACGAGCAGTACTTC. It codes for CSALTPSSTYEQYF.

This clonotype was counted a few times. This rearrangement joins TRBV27 to TRBJ2-7; D perhaps matches TRBD1 (6 bases). The CDR3 consists of 16 residues. Germline V gene data show CDR1 as MNHEY and CDR2 as SMNVEV (reference sequence). The V end was cut by 8 bases, the J end by 3 bases, with 23 bases between. The CDR3 is CASRQSPGTPLYEQYF. The DNA of the CDR3 is TGTGCCAGCCGCCAATCTCCCGGGACACCTCTCTACGAGCAGTACTTC.

The chain has TRBV27 and TRBJ2-7; 10 bases line up with TRBD2. V trimming: 4 bases; J trimming: 6 bases; junction bases outside the gene matches: 18. The germline gives CDR1 MNHEY, CDR2 SMNVEV (reference sequence). The CDR3 contains 18 residues. The chain's CDR3 is CASSYLGDLAGVKGEQYF. In nucleotides, the CDR3 is TGTGCCAGCAGTTACCTGGGGGACCTAGCGGGAGTTAAGGGCGAGCAGTACTTC.